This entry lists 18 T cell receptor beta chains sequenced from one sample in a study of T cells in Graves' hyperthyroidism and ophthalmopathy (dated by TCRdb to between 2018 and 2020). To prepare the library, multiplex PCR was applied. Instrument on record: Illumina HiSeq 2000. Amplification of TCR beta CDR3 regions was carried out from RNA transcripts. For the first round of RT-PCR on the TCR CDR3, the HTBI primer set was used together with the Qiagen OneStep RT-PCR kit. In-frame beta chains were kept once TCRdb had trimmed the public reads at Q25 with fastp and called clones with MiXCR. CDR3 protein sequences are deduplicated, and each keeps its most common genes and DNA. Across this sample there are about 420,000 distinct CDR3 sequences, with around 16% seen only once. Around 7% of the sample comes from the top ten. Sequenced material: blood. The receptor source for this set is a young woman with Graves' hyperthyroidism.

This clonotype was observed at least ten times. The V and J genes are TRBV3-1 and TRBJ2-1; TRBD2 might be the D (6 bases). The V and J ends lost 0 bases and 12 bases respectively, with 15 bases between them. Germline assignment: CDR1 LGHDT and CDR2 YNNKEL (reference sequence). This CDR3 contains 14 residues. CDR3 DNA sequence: TGTGCCAGCAGCCAAGAGCCCACGGGAGAAGTGCAGTTCTTC. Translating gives CASSQEPTGEVQFF.

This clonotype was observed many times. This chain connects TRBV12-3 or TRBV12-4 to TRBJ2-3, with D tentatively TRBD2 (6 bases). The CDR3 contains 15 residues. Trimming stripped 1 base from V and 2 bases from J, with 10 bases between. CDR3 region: CASSLGGVDTDTQYF. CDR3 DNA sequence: TGTGCCAGCAGTTTAGGGGGGGTCGACACAGATACGCAGTATTTT.

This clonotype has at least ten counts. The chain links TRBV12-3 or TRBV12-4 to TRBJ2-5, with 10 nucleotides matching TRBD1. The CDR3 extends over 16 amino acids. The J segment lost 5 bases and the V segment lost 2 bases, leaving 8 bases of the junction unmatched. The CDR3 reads CASSLQSGGQGETQYF. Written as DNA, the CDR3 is TGTGCCAGCAGTTTACAAAGCGGGGGACAGGGGGAGACCCAGTACTTC.

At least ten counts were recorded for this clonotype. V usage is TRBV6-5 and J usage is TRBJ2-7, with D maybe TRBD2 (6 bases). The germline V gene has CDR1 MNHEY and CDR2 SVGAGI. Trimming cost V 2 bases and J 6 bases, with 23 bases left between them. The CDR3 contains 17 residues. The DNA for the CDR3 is TGTGCCAGCAGTTACGCCATGGCCCAACCGGTCGGGGGCGAGCAGTACTTC. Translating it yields CASSYAMAQPVGGEQYF.

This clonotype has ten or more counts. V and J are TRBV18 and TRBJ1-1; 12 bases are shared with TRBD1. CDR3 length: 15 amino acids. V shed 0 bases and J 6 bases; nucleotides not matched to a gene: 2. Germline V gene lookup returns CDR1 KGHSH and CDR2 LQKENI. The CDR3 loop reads CASSPPGQGASEAFF. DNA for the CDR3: TGTGCCAGCTCACCACCGGGACAGGGGGCCTCTGAAGCTTTCTTT.

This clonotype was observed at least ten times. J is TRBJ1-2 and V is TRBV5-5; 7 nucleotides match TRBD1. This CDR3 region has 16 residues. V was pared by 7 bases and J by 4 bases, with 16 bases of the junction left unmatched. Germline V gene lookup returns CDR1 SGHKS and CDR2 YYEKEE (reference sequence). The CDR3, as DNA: TGTGCCAGCGGCGTGGACAGGTCCTTTGTCGGCTATGGCTACACCTTC. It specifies CASGVDRSFVGYGYTF. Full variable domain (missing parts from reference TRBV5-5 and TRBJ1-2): DAGVTQSPTHLIKTRGQQVTLRCSPISGHKSVSWYQQVLGQGPQFIFQYYEKEERGRGNFPDRFSARQFPNYSSELNVNALLLGDSALYLCASGVDRSFVGYGYTFGSGTRLTVV.

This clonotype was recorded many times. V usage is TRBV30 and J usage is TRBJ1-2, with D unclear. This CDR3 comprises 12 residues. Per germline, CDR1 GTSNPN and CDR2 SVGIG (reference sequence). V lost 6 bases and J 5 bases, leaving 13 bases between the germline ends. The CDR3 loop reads CACYLGRYGYTF. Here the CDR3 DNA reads TGTGCCTGTTACTTAGGGCGATATGGCTACACCTTC.

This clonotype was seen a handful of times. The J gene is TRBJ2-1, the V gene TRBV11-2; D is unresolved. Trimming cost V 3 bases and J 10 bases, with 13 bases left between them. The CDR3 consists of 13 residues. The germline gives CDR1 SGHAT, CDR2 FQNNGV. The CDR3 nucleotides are TGTGCCAGCAGCTTCGCTAACGGGTACGAGCAGTTCTTC. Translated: CASSFANGYEQFF. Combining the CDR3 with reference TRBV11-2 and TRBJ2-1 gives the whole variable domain EAGVAQSPRYKIIEKRQSVAFWCNPISGHATLYWYQQILGQGPKLLIQFQNNGVVDDSQLPKDRFSAERLKGVDSTLKIQPAKLEDSAVYLCASSFANGYEQFFGPGTRLTVL.

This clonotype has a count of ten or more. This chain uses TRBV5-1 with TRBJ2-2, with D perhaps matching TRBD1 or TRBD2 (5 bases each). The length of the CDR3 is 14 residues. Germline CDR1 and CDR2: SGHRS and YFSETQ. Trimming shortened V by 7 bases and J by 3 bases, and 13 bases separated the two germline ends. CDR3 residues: CASRDQPHTGELFF. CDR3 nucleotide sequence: TGCGCCAGCCGGGACCAACCGCACACCGGGGAGCTGTTTTTT.

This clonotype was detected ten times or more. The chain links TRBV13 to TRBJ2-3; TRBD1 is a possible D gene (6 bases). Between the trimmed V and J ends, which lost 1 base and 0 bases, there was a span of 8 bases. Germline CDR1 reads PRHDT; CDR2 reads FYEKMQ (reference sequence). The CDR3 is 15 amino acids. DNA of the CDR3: TGTGCCAGCAGCTTAGTTCAGGGGAGCACAGATACGCAGTATTTT. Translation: CASSLVQGSTDTQYF.

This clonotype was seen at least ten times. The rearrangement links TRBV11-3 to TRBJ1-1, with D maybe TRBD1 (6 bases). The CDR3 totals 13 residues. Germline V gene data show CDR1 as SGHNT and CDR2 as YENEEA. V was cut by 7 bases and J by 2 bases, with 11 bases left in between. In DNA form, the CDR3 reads TGTGCCAGCACCAAGACAGGAAACACTGAAGCTTTCTTT. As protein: CASTKTGNTEAFF.

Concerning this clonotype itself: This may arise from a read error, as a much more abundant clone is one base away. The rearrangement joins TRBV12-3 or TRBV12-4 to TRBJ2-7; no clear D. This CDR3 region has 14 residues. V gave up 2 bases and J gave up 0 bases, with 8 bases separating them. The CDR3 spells CASSLWRGSYEQYF. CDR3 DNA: TGTGCCAGCAGTTTATGGAGAGGCTCCTACGAGCAGTACTTC.

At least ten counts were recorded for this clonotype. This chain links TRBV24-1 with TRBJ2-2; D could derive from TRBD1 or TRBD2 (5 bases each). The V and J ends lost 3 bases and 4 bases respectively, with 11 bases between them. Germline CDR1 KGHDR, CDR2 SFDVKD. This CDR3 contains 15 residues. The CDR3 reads CATSDPGRSTGELFF. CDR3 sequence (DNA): TGTGCCACCAGTGATCCGGGACGGAGCACCGGGGAGCTGTTTTTT.

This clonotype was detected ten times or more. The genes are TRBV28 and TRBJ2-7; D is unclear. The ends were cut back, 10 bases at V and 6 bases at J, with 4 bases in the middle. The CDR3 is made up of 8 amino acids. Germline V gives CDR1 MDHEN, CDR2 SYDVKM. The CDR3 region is CATGEQYF. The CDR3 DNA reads TGTGCCACCGGCGAGCAGTACTTC. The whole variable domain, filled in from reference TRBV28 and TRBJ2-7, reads DVKVTQSSRYLVKRTGEKVFLECVQDMDHENMFWYRQDPGLGLRLIYFSYDVKMKEKGDIPEGYSVSREKKERFSLILESASTNQTSMYLCATGEQYFGPGTRLTVT.

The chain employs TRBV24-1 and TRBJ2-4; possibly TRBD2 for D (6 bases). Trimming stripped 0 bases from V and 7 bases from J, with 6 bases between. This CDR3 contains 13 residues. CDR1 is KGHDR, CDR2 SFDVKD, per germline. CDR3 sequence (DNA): TGTGCCACCAGTGATTTGGGGGGGAACATTCAGTACTTC. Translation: CATSDLGGNIQYF.

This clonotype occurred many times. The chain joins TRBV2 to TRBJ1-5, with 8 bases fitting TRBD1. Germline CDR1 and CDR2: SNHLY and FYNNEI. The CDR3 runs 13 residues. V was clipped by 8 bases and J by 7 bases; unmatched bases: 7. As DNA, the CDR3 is TGTGCCAGCGACCAGACAGGGGAACAGCCCCAGCATTTT. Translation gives CASDQTGEQPQHF.

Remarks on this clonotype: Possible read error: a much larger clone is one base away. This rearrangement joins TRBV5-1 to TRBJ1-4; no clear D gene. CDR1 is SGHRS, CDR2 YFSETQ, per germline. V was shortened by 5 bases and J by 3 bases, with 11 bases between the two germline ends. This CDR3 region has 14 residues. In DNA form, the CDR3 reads TGCGCCAGCAGAGTCGGCCCAGCTAATGAAAAACTGTTTTTT. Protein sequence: CASRVGPANEKLFF.

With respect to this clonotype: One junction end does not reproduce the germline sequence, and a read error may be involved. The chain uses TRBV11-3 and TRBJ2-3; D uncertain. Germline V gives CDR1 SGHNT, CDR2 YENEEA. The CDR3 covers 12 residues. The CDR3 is CASGLQPDTQYF. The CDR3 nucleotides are TGTGCCAGCGGCTTGCAGCCAGATACGCAGTATTTT.